This entry lists 10 T cell receptor beta chains sequenced from one sample in a study of OX40 agonist ivuxolimab in advanced cancers. Receptor libraries were prepared by the immunoSEQ multiplex PCR assay. TCRdb provides this immuneACCESS table in a form limited to in-frame rearrangements. Some clones are lacking; in checked studies, under half of them reflect an unresolved V gene, and why the rest are absent is not known. Recorded for this sample are nearly 50,000 clones; roughly 90% of them occurred a single time. About 0.58% of the sample comes from the top ten. This sample comprised CD4+ or CD8+ T cells sorted from blood, obtained in a trial of the OX40 agonist ivuxolimab. The receptors come from an adult with an advanced solid tumor such as melanoma, head and neck, liver or kidney cancer.

The chain recombines TRBV6-1 with TRBJ1-5; TRBD1 matches 8 bases. CDR1 is MNHNS and CDR2 is SASEGT in the germline V gene. V gave up 5 bases and J gave up 6 bases; unmatched junction bases: 6. The CDR3 length is 14 residues. The CDR3 protein is CASSLTGEGQPQHF. The CDR3 DNA is TGTGCCAGCAGTCTGACAGGGGAAGGTCAGCCCCAGCATTTT.

The chain recombines TRBV5-6 with TRBJ1-1; D uncertain. CDR1 SGHDT and CDR2 YYEEEE come from the germline V gene. With 2 bases removed from V and 8 bases from J, the gap between germline ends came to 13 bases. This CDR3 is built from 13 residues. The chain's CDR3 is CASSFQAPGEAFF. The CDR3 DNA sequence: TGTGCCAGCAGCTTTCAGGCCCCGGGGGAAGCTTTCTTT.

A word on this clone: Other DNA sequences in the sample encode the same CDR3. The V and J genes are TRBV28 and TRBJ2-7; D is unclear. Germline values: CDR1 MDHEN, CDR2 SYDVKM. The CDR3 sequence is 12 residues long. Trimming took 5 bases from V and 1 from J, leaving 6 bases between them. CDR3 residues: CASSPDSYEQYF. The CDR3 DNA is TGTGCCAGCAGTCCCGATTCCTACGAGCAGTACTTC.

The rearrangement uses TRBV28 and TRBJ1-4; weak D call: TRBD1 (6 bases). CDR1 MDHEN and CDR2 SYDVKM come from the germline V gene. Trimming shortened V by 4 bases and J by 5 bases, and 14 bases separated the two germline ends. The CDR3 is 15 amino acids. The CDR3 nucleotides are TGTGCCAGCAGTTCGCCCGGGACACTCAATGAAAAACTGTTTTTT. Translation: CASSSPGTLNEKLFF.

This rearrangement joins TRBV5-6 to TRBJ2-3; D not resolved. CDR3 length: 14 residues. V dropped 2 bases and J dropped 2 bases, with 9 bases sitting between them. Germline CDR1 and CDR2: SGHDT and YYEEEE. The CDR3 is CASSLGPYTDTQYF. The CDR3 bases are TGTGCCAGCAGCTTAGGACCCTACACAGATACGCAGTATTTT. The full variable domain, rest sourced from reference TRBV5-6 and TRBJ2-3, is DAGVTQSPTHLIKTRGQQVTLRCSPKSGHDTVSWYQQALGQGPQFIFQYYEEEERQRGNFPDRFSGHQFPNYSSELNVNALLLGDSALYLCASSLGPYTDTQYFGPGTRLTVL.

Concerning this clone: The sample contains more than one DNA sequence encoding this CDR3. The genes are TRBV29-1 and TRBJ1-2, with D unclear. Per germline, CDR1 SQVTM and CDR2 ANQGSEA. The CDR3 loop spans 12 amino acids. The ends were cut back, 1 base at V and 4 bases at J, with 7 bases in the middle. For the CDR3, the DNA is TGCAGCGTTGAAGGGGGTGGCTATGGCTACACCTTC. Translated: CSVEGGGYGYTF. The whole variable domain, filled in from reference TRBV29-1 and TRBJ1-2, reads SAVISQKPSRDICQRGTSLTIQCQVDSQVTMMFWYRQQPGQSLTLIATANQGSEATYESGFVIDKFPISRPNLTFSTLTVSNMSPEDSSIYLCSVEGGGYGYTFGSGTRLTVV.

The genes are TRBV11-2 and TRBJ2-7, with D tentatively TRBD1 (6 bases). V lost 4 bases and J 2 bases, leaving 12 bases between the germline ends. The CDR3 extends over 14 amino acids. The germline V gene encodes CDR1 SGHAT and CDR2 FQNNGV. CDR3 DNA sequence: TGTGCCAGCAGCTCCAGGGGTAGCGCCTACGAGCAGTACTTC. It encodes CASSSRGSAYEQYF.

The chain is built from TRBV10-1 and TRBJ2-3; D may correspond to TRBD1 or TRBD2 (5 bases each). The CDR3 length is 14 residues. Germline lookup yields CDR1 WNHNN and CDR2 SYGVQD (reference sequence). Between the trimmed V and J ends, which lost 6 bases and 9 bases, there was a span of 19 bases. CDR3 sequence: CASRRDANSGTQYF. In nucleotides, the CDR3 is TGCGCCAGCAGACGGGACGCGAACAGTGGCACGCAGTATTTT.

This chain joins TRBV19 and TRBJ1-3, with D perhaps TRBD1 (6 bases). This CDR3 comprises 18 residues. Germline values: CDR1 LNHDA, CDR2 SQIVND (reference sequence). V was shortened by 3 bases and J by 0 bases, with 18 bases between the two germline ends. The CDR3 protein is CASSIHSTGHSSGNTIYF. The CDR3 DNA is TGTGCCAGTAGTATCCATTCGACAGGTCATTCCTCTGGAAACACCATATATTTT. Full variable domain (outside the CDR3, taken from reference TRBV19 and TRBJ1-3): DGGITQSPKYLFRKEGQNVTLSCEQNLNHDAMYWYRQDPGQGLRLIYYSQIVNDFQKGDIAEGYSVSREKKESFPLTVTSAQKNPTAFYLCASSIHSTGHSSGNTIYFGEGSWLTVV.

V gene TRBV18 combines with J gene TRBJ1-1; 7 positions match TRBD1. V lost 0 bases, J lost 8 bases, and 12 bases stayed unmatched. In germline, CDR1 is KGHSH, CDR2 LQKENI. CDR3 length: 16 residues. The CDR3, as DNA: TGTGCCAGCTCACCACCAGATCAAAACAGGGGTTGGGAAGCTTTCTTT. Amino acid sequence: CASSPPDQNRGWEAFF.